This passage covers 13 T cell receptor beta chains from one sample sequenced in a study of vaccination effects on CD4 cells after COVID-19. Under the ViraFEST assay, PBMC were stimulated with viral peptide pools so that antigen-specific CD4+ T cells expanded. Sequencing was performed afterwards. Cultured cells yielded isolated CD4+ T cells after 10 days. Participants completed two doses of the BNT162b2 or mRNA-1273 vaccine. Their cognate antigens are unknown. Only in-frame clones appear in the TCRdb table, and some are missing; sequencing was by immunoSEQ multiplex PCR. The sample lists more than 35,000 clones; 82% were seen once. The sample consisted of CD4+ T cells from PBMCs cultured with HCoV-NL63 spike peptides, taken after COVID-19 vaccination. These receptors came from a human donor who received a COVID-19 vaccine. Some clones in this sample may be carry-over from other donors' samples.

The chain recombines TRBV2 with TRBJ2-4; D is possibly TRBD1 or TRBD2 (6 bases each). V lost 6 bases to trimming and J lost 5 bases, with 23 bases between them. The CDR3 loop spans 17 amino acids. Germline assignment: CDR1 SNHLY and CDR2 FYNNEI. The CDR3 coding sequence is TGTGCCAGCAGGTGGGGGGCGCTGGGAGTACGTCAAAACATTCAGTACTTC. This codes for CASRWGALGVRQNIQYF.

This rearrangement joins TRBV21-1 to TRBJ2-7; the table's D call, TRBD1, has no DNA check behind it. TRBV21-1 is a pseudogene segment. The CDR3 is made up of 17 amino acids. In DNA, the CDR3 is TGTGCCAGCAGCAAAGAAGGAGGGGACAGGGGCCCCTTTGAGCAGTACGTC. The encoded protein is CASSKEGGDRGPFEQYV.

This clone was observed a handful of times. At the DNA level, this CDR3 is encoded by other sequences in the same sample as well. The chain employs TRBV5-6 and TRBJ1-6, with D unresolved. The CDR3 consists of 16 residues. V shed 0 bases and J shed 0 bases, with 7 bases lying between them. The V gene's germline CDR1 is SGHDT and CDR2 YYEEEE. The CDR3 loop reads CASSLGGSSYNSPLHF. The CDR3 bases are TGTGCCAGCAGCTTGGGCGGCAGCTCCTATAATTCACCCCTCCACTTT.

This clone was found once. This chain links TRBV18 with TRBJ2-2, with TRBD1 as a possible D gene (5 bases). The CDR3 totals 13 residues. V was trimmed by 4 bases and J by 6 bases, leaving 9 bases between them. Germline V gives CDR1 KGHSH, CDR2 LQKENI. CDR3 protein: CASSQGRAGELFF. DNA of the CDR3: TGTGCCAGCTCACAGGGGCGTGCCGGGGAGCTGTTTTTT.

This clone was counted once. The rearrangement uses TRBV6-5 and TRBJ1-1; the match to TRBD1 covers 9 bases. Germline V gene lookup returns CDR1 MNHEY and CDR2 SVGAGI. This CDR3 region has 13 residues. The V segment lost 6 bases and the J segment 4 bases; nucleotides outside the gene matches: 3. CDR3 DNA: TGTGCCAGCAGGGGACAGGGTGTCACTGAAGCTTTCTTT. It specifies CASRGQGVTEAFF.

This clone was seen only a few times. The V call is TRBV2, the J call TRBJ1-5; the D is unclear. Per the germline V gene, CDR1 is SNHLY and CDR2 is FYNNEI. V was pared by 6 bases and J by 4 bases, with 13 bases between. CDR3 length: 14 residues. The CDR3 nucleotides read TGTGCCAGCAGGGTTGCCGGGGTAAATCAGCCCCAGCATTTT. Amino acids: CASRVAGVNQPQHF. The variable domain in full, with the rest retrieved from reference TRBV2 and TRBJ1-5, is EPEVTQTPSHQVTQMGQEVILRCVPISNHLYFYWYRQILGQKVEFLVSFYNNEISEKSEIFDDQFSVERPDGSNFTLKIRSTKLEDSAMYFCASRVAGVNQPQHFGDGTRLSIL.

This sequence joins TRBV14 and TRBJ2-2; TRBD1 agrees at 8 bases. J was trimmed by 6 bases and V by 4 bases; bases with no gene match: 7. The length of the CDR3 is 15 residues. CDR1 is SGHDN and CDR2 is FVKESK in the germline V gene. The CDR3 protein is CASSRRQGKPGELFF. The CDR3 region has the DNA TGTGCCAGCAGCCGAAGACAGGGGAAGCCCGGGGAGCTGTTTTTT.

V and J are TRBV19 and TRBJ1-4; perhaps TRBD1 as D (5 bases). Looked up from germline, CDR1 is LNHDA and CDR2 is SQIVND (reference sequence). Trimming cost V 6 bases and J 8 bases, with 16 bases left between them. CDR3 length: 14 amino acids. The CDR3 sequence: CASSAGRQTEKLFF. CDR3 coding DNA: TGTGCCAGTAGCGCGGGACGGCAGACCGAAAAACTGTTTTTT.

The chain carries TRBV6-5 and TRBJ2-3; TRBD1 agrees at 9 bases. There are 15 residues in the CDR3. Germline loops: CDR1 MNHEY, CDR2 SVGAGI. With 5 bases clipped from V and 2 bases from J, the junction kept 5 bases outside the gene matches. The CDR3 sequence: CASSNRGLYTDTQYF. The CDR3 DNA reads TGTGCCAGCAGTAACAGGGGGCTATACACAGATACGCAGTATTTT.

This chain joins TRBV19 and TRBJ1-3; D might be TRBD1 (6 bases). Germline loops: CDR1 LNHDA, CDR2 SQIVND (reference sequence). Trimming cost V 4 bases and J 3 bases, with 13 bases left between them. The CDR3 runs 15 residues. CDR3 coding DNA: TGTGCCAGTAGTACCCGGTCGGGACATGGAAACACCATATATTTT. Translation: CASSTRSGHGNTIYF.

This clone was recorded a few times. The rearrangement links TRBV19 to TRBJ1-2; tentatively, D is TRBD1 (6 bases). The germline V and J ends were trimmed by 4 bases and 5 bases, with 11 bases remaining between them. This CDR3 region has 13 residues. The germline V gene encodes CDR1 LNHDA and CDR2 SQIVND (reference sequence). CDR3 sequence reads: CASSTRTAYGYTF. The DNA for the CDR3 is TGTGCCAGTAGTACCCGGACAGCTTATGGCTACACCTTC.

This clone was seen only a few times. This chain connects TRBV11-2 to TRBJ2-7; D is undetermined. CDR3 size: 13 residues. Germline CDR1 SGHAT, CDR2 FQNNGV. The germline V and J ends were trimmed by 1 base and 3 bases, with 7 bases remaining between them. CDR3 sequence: CASSLVVDYEQYV. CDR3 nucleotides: TGTGCCAGCAGCTTAGTGGTCGACTACGAGCAGTACGTC.

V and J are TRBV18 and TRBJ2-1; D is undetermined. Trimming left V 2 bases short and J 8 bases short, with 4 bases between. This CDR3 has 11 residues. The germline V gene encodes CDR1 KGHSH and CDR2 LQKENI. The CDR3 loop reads CASSPMDEQFF. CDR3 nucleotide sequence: TGTGCCAGCTCACCAATGGATGAGCAGTTCTTC.